The entry that follows covers one TCR beta chain sequence. Selected positively for CCR7 and CD45RO-negative, naive CD8 cells excluded terminally differentiated effector memory CD45RA+ cells. Donation came from healthy HIV-negative adults that had no recent acute infections or vaccinations. This CDR3 region has 17 residues. Trimming removed 0 bases from V and 3 bases from J; junction bases left unmatched: 9. Germline-derived CDR1 and CDR2 are PRHDT and FYEKMQ (reference sequence). Some clones are missing from TCRdb's copy, which holds only in-frame ones; the method was immunoSEQ multiplex PCR. Here the sample spans more than 550,000 clones, 92% being singletons. This entry is derived from a study of shared clonotypes between healthy human individuals. For the study at large: A couple of women and a few men aged 18 to 49 made up the donors. CD4 naive cells filled three plates per donor, CD4 memory three, CD8 naive two and CD8 memory one.

The chain links TRBV13 to TRBJ2-5, with 8 bases that match TRBD2. This TCR was sampled from a man aged 25-45 years in good health. The source material was naive CD8+ T cells sorted from blood. The CDR3 region has the DNA TGTGCCAGCAGCTTAGGCCAGCGGGAGACGCCAGAAGAGACCCAGTACTTC. Its translation: CASSLGQRETPEETQYF.